This paragraph reports one T cell receptor beta chain. There were TCR beta CDR3 regions amplified from RNA transcripts. Primed by the HTBI set, a first-round RT-PCR was run on the TCR CDR3. TCRdb reprocessed the multiplex PCR reads via MiXCR and lists one record per CDR3 protein. The data show about 520,000 distinct CDR3 sequences, around 20% seen once. This CDR3 region has 17 residues. Trimming left V 2 bases short and J 0 bases short, with 13 bases between. Per the germline V gene, CDR1 is MDHEN and CDR2 is SYDVKM. The data belong to a study of T cells in Graves' hyperthyroidism and ophthalmopathy. This receptor was identified in a man aged 18 to 30 with Graves' hyperthyroidism. Sequenced input: blood. The chain combines TRBV28 with TRBJ2-2, with a possible D match to TRBD2 (6 bases). The CDR3 here is CASSLVRGVTNTGELFF. In DNA, the CDR3 is TGTGCCAGCAGTTTAGTGCGCGGGGTAACGAACACCGGGGAGCTGTTTTTT.